These 25 T cell receptor beta chains came from one sample sequenced in a study of blood T cell repertoires in COVID-19. The table came from immunoSEQ multiplex PCR; TCRdb's copy has only in-frame clones and leaves some out. The data show over 200,000 clones, roughly 77% seen once. Sequenced: peripheral blood. The source of these receptors is a woman of 80 years or more with acute or convalescent COVID-19.

V is TRBV6-5 and J is TRBJ1-5, with D possibly matching TRBD1 (5 bases). V lost 2 bases, J lost 0 bases, and 8 bases lay in between. CDR1 MNHEY and CDR2 SVGAGI come from the germline V gene. The CDR3 length is 15 residues. The CDR3 region has the DNA TGTGCCAGCAGTTACGACAGTTATAGCAATCAGCCCCAGCATTTT. As protein: CASSYDSYSNQPQHF.

This chain connects TRBV5-1 to TRBJ2-3; a weak D match, TRBD2 (6 bases). Germline CDR1 and CDR2: SGHRS and YFSETQ. This CDR3 comprises 14 residues. V lost 3 bases to trimming and J lost 0 bases, with 8 bases between them. In DNA form, the CDR3 reads TGCGCCAGCAGCTCGGGAGAGAGCACAGATACGCAGTATTTT. It encodes CASSSGESTDTQYF.

This clone was recorded only once. The V gene is TRBV18, the J gene TRBJ2-7; 7 positions match TRBD1. Germline CDR1 is KGHSH and CDR2 is LQKENI. This CDR3 spans 14 amino acids. J lost 7 bases, V lost 6 bases, and 12 bases had no gene match. CDR3 nucleotides: TGTGCCAGCTCTCCGCCGGGACAGCGATGGGAGCAGTACTTC. It codes for CASSPPGQRWEQYF. Looking up the rest from reference TRBV18 and TRBJ2-7 gives the full variable domain: NAGVMQNPRHLVRRRGQEARLRCSPMKGHSHVYWYRQLPEEGLKFMVYLQKENIIDESGMPKERFSAEFPKEGPSILRIQQVVRGDSAAYFCASSPPGQRWEQYFGPGTRLTVT.

The chain joins TRBV27 to TRBJ1-5; the match to TRBD1 covers 7 bases. The CDR3 loop spans 15 amino acids. V was clipped by 5 bases and J by 4 bases; unmatched bases: 8. The germline V gene encodes CDR1 MNHEY and CDR2 SMNVEV (reference sequence). DNA for the CDR3: TGTGCCAGCAGTGAAACAGGGGCTCGTAATCAGCCCCAGCATTTT. As protein: CASSETGARNQPQHF.

The chain links TRBV6-5 to TRBJ1-4; 9 positions agree with TRBD1. This CDR3 comprises 14 residues. V lost 7 bases to trimming and J lost 6 bases; unmatched junction nucleotides: 6. CDR1 MNHEY and CDR2 SVGAGI come from the germline V gene. The CDR3 protein is CASTDRDRDEKLFF. The DNA for the CDR3 is TGTGCCAGCACCGACCGGGACAGGGATGAAAAACTGTTTTTT.

The chain's CDR3 is CASSLAGEGYTEAFF. The CDR3 DNA sequence: TGTGCCAGCAGTCTCGCGGGGGAAGGGTACACTGAAGCTTTCTTT. V gene TRBV6-5 combines with J gene TRBJ1-1, with a tentative D call TRBD1 (5 bases). Trimming pared 5 bases from V and 3 bases from J, leaving 16 bases between. Germline V gene sequence: CDR1 MNHEY, CDR2 SVGAGI. The CDR3 has 15 residues.

The chain combines TRBV18 with TRBJ1-2, with D perhaps TRBD1 (6 bases). Trimming took off 2 bases at V and 5 bases at J, with 15 bases between the two ends. This CDR3 is built from 15 residues. The germline CDR1 and CDR2 sequences are KGHSH and LQKENI. The chain's CDR3 is CASSPYAGEGYGYTF. The CDR3 coding sequence is TGTGCCAGCTCACCATACGCAGGGGAAGGATATGGCTACACCTTC.

The rearrangement joins TRBV2 to TRBJ2-1; 12 bases are a match to TRBD2. Per the germline V gene, CDR1 is SNHLY and CDR2 is FYNNEI. V trimming: 7 bases; J trimming: 7 bases; junction bases outside the gene matches: 8. This CDR3 region has 15 residues. CDR3 nucleotide sequence: TGTGCCAGCACCCCCACTAGCGGGAGGATGAATGAGCAGTTCTTC. It yields the protein CASTPTSGRMNEQFF.

This clone was detected only a few times. The chain combines TRBV5-1 with TRBJ1-1; TRBD1 agrees at 7 bases. CDR3 length equals 14 residues. Germline CDR1 is SGHRS and CDR2 is YFSETQ. V dropped 4 bases and J dropped 5; count of bases not matched to a gene: 8. The CDR3 spells CASSLGSRGTEAFF. CDR3 coding DNA: TGCGCCAGCAGCCTAGGTTCCAGGGGGACTGAAGCTTTCTTT.

The CDR3 DNA is TGTGCCAGCAGCCTACAGGGGAGCTCCTACAATGAGCAGTTCTTC. As protein: CASSLQGSSYNEQFF. The chain is built from TRBV7-2 and TRBJ2-1; TRBD1 matches at 7 bases. V shed 5 bases, J shed 0 bases, and the junction held 4 bases outside the gene matches. The CDR3 extends over 15 amino acids. Germline CDR1 SGHTA, CDR2 FQGNSA.

V is TRBV30 and J is TRBJ2-7; D might be TRBD1 (5 bases). The germline V and J ends were trimmed by 0 bases and 11 bases, with 14 bases remaining between them. The CDR3 loop spans 12 amino acids. CDR1 GTSNPN and CDR2 SVGIG come from the germline V gene (reference sequence). The CDR3, as DNA: TGTGCCTGGAGTGTACTGCAGGGCGTTGAGTACTTC. Translating gives CAWSVLQGVEYF.

The V and J genes are TRBV9 and TRBJ2-1; a weak D match, TRBD2 (6 bases). CDR1 and CDR2 (germline): SGDLS, YYNGEE. The ends were cut back, 0 bases at V and 3 bases at J, with 13 bases in the middle. The CDR3 consists of 16 residues. Here the CDR3 reads CASSVVGDLGYNEQFF. CDR3 nucleotide sequence: TGTGCCAGCAGCGTAGTGGGGGACTTAGGCTACAATGAGCAGTTCTTC.

The table lists this clone with a count of one. The CDR3, as DNA: TGCGCCAGTTCTGGGGCACCCGAGGTCGGGGAGCTGTTTTTT. This codes for CASSGAPEVGELFF. The genes are TRBV5-1 and TRBJ2-2; D is possibly TRBD1 (5 bases). This CDR3 comprises 14 residues. V was cut by 8 bases and J by 7 bases, with 18 bases left in between. CDR1 SGHRS and CDR2 YFSETQ come from the germline V gene.

This chain connects TRBV25-1 to TRBJ2-7; 8 bases align to TRBD2. In germline, CDR1 is MGHDK, CDR2 SYGVNS. Losses at the gene ends were 1 base for V and 10 bases for J; bases not matched to a gene: 6. The CDR3 length is 13 residues. DNA for the CDR3: TGTGCCAGCAGTGAATTGGACGGGAGGGCCCAGTACTTC. It encodes CASSELDGRAQYF.

The rearrangement uses TRBV6-4 and TRBJ2-2; possible D gene TRBD2, 7 bases. The CDR3 runs 17 residues. V gave up 6 bases and J gave up 2 bases, with 19 bases separating them. Germline V gives CDR1 MRHNA, CDR2 SNTAGT. CDR3 amino acids: CASRARGGGHNTGELFF. The DNA of the CDR3 is TGTGCCAGCAGGGCCCGTGGGGGGGGCCATAACACCGGGGAGCTGTTTTTT.

The chain employs TRBV11-2 and TRBJ1-4; no definite D call. Trimming left V 2 bases short and J 8 bases short, with 21 bases between. CDR1 is SGHAT and CDR2 is FQNNGV in the germline V gene. CDR3 size: 17 residues. The CDR3 DNA reads as TGTGCCAGCAGCTTATACCCCCGGAGTAGGAGCTCAGAAAAACTGTTTTTT. As protein: CASSLYPRSRSSEKLFF.

Written as DNA, the CDR3 is TGTGCCAGTAGTATAGAGCCACAGGGGGCGAGGAATGAGCAGTTCTTC. This gives the protein CASSIEPQGARNEQFF. The chain carries TRBV19 and TRBJ2-1, with 9 bases matching TRBD1. Germline CDR1 is LNHDA and CDR2 is SQIVND (reference sequence). V trimming: 0 bases; J trimming: 7 bases; junction bases outside the gene matches: 7. The CDR3 is 16 amino acids.

In this sample, this clone turned up once. This rearrangement joins TRBV28 to TRBJ1-6, with TRBD1 matching over 10 bases. The V and J ends lost 3 bases and 9 bases, in that order; junction bases with no gene match: 5. Per the germline V gene, CDR1 is MDHEN and CDR2 is SYDVKM. This CDR3 comprises 15 residues. CDR3 sequence: CASSFMTGGVSPLHF. CDR3 in DNA: TGTGCCAGCAGTTTCATGACAGGGGGCGTTTCACCCCTCCACTTT.

The J gene is TRBJ1-3, the V gene TRBV5-8; a weak D match, TRBD1 (5 bases). The CDR3 is made up of 15 amino acids. The germline V gene has CDR1 SGHTS and CDR2 YDEGEE. Trimming cost V 4 bases and J 0 bases, with 11 bases left between them. CDR3 nucleotides: TGTGCCAGCAGCCTTGGGGCGAGCTCTGGAAACACCATATATTTT. Residues: CASSLGASSGNTIYF. Full variable domain (rest looked up from reference TRBV5-8 and TRBJ1-3): EAGVTQSPTHLIKTRGQQATLRCSPISGHTSVYWYQQALGLGLQFLLWYDEGEERNRGNFPPRFSGRQFPNYSSELNVNALELEDSALYLCASSLGASSGNTIYFGEGSWLTVV.

The chain carries TRBV19 and TRBJ1-3, with D possibly matching TRBD1 (6 bases). This CDR3 spans 15 amino acids. The V gene's germline CDR1 is LNHDA and CDR2 SQIVND (reference sequence). V dropped 3 bases and J dropped 3 bases, with 12 bases sitting between them. The CDR3 DNA follows: TGTGCCAGTAGTATTTTAACAGGGTTTGGAAACACCATATATTTT. This sequence encodes CASSILTGFGNTIYF.

This clone was seen once. The chain recombines TRBV27 with TRBJ2-7; 8 positions match TRBD2. CDR1 and CDR2 from the germline V gene are MNHEY and SMNVEV (reference sequence). Trimming cost V 2 bases and J 3 bases; bases outside gene matches: 12. CDR3 length equals 17 residues. The CDR3 reads CASSLKSNGRGNYEQYF. DNA of the CDR3: TGTGCCAGCAGTTTAAAGTCTAACGGGAGGGGAAACTACGAGCAGTACTTC.

This clone occurred many times. CDR3 protein: CASSQGQNEKLFF. CDR3 sequence (DNA): TGTGCCAGCAGCCAGGGACAGAATGAAAAACTGTTTTTT. The chain has TRBV3-1 (or the pseudogene TRBV3-2) and TRBJ1-4; 7 positions match TRBD1. Germline-derived CDR1 and CDR2 are LGHDT and YNNKEL (reference sequence). The CDR3 totals 13 residues. With 3 bases clipped from V and 5 bases from J, the junction kept 0 bases outside the gene matches.

The table lists this clone with many counts. The gene calls are TRBV7-9 and TRBJ1-4; perhaps TRBD1 as D (5 bases). CDR3 length: 17 residues. V shed 1 base and J shed 2 bases, with 14 bases lying between them. Germline CDR1 is SEHNR and CDR2 is FQNEAQ (reference sequence). The CDR3 loop reads CASSLGVGGSTNEKLFF. CDR3 sequence (DNA): TGTGCCAGCAGCTTAGGAGTCGGGGGGTCGACTAATGAAAAACTGTTTTTT.

The chain recombines TRBV27 with TRBJ1-1, with TRBD1 matching 8 bases. The CDR3 spans 16 residues. The V segment lost 2 bases and the J segment 5 bases; nucleotides outside the gene matches: 10. Per germline, CDR1 MNHEY and CDR2 SMNVEV (reference sequence). The CDR3 bases are TGTGCCAGCAGTTTAGTATTTCAGGGGGCGAGGACTGAAGCTTTCTTT. This sequence encodes CASSLVFQGARTEAFF.

This clone came up a few times. The V gene is TRBV6-5, the J gene TRBJ2-3; 7 bases agree with TRBD2. Germline V CDR1 and CDR2: MNHEY, SVGAGI. V shed 0 bases, J shed 3 bases, and the junction held 3 bases outside the gene matches. The CDR3 extends over 15 amino acids. This chain's CDR3 is CASSYSTRETDTQYF. Written as DNA, the CDR3 is TGTGCCAGCAGTTACTCCACGCGGGAGACAGATACGCAGTATTTT.